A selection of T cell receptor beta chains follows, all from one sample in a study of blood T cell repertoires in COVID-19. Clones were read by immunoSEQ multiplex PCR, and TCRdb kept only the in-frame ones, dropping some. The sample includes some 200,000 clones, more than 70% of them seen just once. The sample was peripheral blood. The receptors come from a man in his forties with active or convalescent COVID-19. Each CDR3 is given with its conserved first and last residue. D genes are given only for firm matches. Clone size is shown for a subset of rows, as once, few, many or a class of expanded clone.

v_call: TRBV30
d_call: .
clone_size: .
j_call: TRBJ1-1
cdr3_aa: CAWSVVFGGGTEAFF
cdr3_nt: TGTGCCTGGAGCGTAGTCTTTGGGGGAGGCACTGAAGCTTTCTTT

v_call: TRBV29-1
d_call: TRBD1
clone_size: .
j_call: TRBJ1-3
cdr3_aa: CSVEKGADGNTIYF
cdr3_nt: TGCAGCGTTGAAAAGGGGGCGGATGGAAACACCATATATTTT

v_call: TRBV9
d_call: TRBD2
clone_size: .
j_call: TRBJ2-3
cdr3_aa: CASSGPSGGTDTQYF
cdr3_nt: TGTGCCAGCAGCGGACCTAGCGGGGGAACAGATACGCAGTATTTT

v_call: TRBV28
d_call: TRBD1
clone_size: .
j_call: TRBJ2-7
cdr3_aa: CATLRQGLREQYF
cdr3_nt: TGTGCCACCCTCCGACAGGGGCTTAGAGAGCAGTACTTC

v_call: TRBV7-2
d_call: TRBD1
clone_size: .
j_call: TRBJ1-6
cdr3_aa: CASSPQTGSNSPLHF
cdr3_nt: TGTGCCAGCAGCCCACAGACAGGGAGTAATTCACCCCTCCACTTT

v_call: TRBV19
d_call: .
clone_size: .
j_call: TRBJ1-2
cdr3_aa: CASSMTARMSYTF
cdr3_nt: TGTGCCAGTAGTATGACAGCTCGGATGAGCTACACCTTC

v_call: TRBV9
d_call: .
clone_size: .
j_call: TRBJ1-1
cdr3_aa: CASSGARATGTEAFF
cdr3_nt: TGTGCCAGCAGCGGTGCTAGGGCCACAGGGACTGAAGCTTTCTTT

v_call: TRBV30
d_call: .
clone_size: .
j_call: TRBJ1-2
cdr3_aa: CAWSYSRGRGYTF
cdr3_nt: TGTGCCTGGAGTTATTCCAGGGGCCGGGGCTACACCTTC

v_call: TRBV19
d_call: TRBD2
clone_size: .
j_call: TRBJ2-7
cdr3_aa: CASSIRGGGDEQYF
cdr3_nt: TGTGCCAGTAGTATACGCGGTGGGGGGGACGAGCAGTACTTC

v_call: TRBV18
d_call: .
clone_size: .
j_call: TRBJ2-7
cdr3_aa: CASSPGREWGLHEQYF
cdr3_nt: TGTGCCAGCTCACCTGGTAGAGAGTGGGGGCTGCACGAGCAGTACTTC

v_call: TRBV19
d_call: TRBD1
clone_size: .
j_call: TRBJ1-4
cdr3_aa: CASSSPGRGLFEKLFF
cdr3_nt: TGTGCCAGTAGTTCGCCCGGCAGGGGGCTGTTCGAAAAACTGTTTTTT

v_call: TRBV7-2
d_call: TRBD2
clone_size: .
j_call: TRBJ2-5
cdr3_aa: CASNTAGGKETQYF
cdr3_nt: TGTGCCAGCAACACAGCGGGGGGAAAAGAGACCCAGTACTTC

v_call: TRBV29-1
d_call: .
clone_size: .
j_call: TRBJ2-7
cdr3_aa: CSVVVQGGYEQYF
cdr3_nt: TGCAGCGTTGTCGTACAGGGTGGGTACGAGCAGTACTTC

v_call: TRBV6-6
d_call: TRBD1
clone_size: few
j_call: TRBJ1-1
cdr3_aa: CASSGSRRDRVRDTEAFF
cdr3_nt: TGTGCCAGCAGTGGATCCCGGCGGGACAGGGTACGAGACACTGAAGCTTTCTTT

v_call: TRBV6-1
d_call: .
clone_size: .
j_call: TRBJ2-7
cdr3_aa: CASSDNYEQYF
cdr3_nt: TGTGCCAGCAGTGACAACTACGAGCAGTACTTC

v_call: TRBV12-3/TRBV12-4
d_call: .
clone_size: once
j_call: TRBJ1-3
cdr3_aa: CASSPGGGNTIYF
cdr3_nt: TGTGCCAGCAGCCCCGGGGGGGGAAACACCATATATTTT

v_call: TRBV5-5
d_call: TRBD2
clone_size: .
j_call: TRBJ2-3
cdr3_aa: CASSLAGGPDTQYF
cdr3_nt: TGTGCCAGCAGCCTAGCGGGGGGGCCAGATACGCAGTATTTT

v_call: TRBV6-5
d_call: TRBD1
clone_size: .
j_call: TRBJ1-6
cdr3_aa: CATTPGQGTSPLHF
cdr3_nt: TGTGCCACTACCCCGGGACAGGGAACCTCACCCCTCCACTTT

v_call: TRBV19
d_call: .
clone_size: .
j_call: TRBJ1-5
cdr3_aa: CASRPAGGNQPQHF
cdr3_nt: TGTGCCAGTAGACCAGCCGGAGGCAATCAGCCCCAGCATTTT

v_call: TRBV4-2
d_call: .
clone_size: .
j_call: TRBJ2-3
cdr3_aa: CASSHSGTDTQYF
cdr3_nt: TGTGCCAGCAGCCACAGCGGTACAGATACGCAGTATTTT

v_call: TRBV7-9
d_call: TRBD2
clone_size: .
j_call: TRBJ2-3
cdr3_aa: CASSWGSAGGPFPIDTQYF
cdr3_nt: TGTGCCAGCAGCTGGGGCTCAGCGGGGGGGCCATTCCCCATAGATACGCAGTATTTT

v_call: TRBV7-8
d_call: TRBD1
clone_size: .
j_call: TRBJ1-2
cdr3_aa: CASSIRQGASDGYTF
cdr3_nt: TGTGCCAGCAGCATTAGACAGGGGGCGTCTGATGGCTACACCTTC

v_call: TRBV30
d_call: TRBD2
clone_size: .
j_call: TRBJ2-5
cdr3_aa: CAWRGRGGEETQYF
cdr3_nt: TGTGCCTGGAGGGGACGGGGGGGAGAGGAGACCCAGTACTTC

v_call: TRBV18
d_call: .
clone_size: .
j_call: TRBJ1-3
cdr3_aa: CASSPENTIYF
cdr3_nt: TGTGCCAGCTCACCGGAGAACACCATATATTTT

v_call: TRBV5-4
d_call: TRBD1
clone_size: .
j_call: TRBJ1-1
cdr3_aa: CASSRKGTGKTGTEAFF
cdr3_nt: TGTGCCAGCAGCCGAAAAGGGACAGGGAAGACGGGCACTGAAGCTTTCTTT

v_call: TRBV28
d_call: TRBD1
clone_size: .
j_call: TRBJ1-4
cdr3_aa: CASSFRQGDEKLFF
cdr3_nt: TGTGCCAGCAGTTTTCGTCAGGGGGATGAAAAACTGTTTTTT

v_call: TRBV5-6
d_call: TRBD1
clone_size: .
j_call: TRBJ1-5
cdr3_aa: CASSRTGEGNQPQHF
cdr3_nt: TGTGCCAGCAGCAGGACAGGGGAGGGCAATCAGCCCCAGCATTTT

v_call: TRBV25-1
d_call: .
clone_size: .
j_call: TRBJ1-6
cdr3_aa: CASSELGGADNSPLHF
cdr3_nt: TGTGCCAGCAGTGAATTGGGGGGGGCGGATAATTCACCCCTCCACTTT

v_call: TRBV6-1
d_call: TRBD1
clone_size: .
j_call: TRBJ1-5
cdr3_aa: CASSETGKDQPQHF
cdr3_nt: TGTGCCAGCAGTGAGACAGGGAAGGATCAGCCCCAGCATTTT

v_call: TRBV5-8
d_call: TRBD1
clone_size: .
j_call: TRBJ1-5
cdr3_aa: CASSLGTGPDSNQPQHF
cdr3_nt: TGTGCCAGCAGCTTGGGGACAGGACCGGATAGCAATCAGCCCCAGCATTTT

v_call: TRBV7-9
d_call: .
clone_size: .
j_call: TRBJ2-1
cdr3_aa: CASSWDSNEQFF
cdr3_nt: TGTGCCAGCAGTTGGGACTCCAATGAGCAGTTCTTC

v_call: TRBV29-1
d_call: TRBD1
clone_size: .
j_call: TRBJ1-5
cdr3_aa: CSAVTGGNSNQPQHF
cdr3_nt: TGCAGCGCCGTGACAGGGGGGAATAGCAATCAGCCCCAGCATTTT

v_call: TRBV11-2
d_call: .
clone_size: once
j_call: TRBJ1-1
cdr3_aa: CASSSGTGTWYSNEAFF
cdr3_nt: TGTGCCAGCAGCTCTGGTACCGGGACATGGTACTCGAATGAAGCTTTCTTT

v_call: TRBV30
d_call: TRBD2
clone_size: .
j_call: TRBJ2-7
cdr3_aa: CAWSVWTSGGAHEQYF
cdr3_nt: TGTGCCTGGAGTGTTTGGACTAGCGGGGGGGCACACGAGCAGTACTTC

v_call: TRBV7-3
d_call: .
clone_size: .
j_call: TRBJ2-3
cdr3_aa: CASSSGTFPSTDTQYF
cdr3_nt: TGTGCCAGCAGCTCAGGAACATTTCCTAGCACAGATACGCAGTATTTT

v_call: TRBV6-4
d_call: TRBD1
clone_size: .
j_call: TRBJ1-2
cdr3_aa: CASSIEGQGAGGYTF
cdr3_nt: TGTGCCAGCAGTATCGAAGGACAGGGGGCGGGCGGCTACACCTTC

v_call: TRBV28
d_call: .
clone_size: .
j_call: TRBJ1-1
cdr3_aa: CASSLLGGGMNTEAFF
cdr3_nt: TGTGCCAGCAGTTTACTGGGGGGGGGTATGAACACTGAAGCTTTCTTT

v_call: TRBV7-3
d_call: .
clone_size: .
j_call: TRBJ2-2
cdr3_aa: CASSFQAGNTGELFF
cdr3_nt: TGTGCCAGCAGCTTTCAGGCGGGGAACACCGGGGAGCTGTTTTTT

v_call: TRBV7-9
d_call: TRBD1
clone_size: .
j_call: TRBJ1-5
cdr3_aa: CASSFNPGGAEDGNQPQHF
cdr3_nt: TGTGCCAGCAGCTTTAATCCAGGGGGCGCGGAGGATGGCAATCAGCCCCAGCATTTT

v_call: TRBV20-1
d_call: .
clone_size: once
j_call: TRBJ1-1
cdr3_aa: CSASQGHQNTEAFF
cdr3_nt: TGCAGTGCTAGTCAGGGACACCAAAACACTGAAGCTTTCTTT

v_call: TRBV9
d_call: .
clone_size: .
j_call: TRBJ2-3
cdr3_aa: CASSVRGTTDTQYF
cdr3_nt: TGTGCCAGCAGCGTAAGGGGAACCACAGATACGCAGTATTTT

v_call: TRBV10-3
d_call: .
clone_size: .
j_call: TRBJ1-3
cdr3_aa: CAISPGSSSGNTIYF
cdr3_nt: TGTGCCATCAGTCCAGGGTCTAGCTCTGGAAACACCATATATTTT

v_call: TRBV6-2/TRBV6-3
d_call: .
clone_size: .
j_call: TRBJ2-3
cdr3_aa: CASSSQTSGKEYF
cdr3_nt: TGTGCCAGCAGCTCCCAGACTAGTGGTAAAGAGTATTTT

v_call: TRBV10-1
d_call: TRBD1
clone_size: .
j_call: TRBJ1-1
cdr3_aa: CASSRGQGEAFF
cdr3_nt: TGCGCCAGCAGTCGGGGACAGGGTGAAGCTTTCTTT

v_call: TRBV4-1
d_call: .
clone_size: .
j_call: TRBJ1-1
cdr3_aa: CASSSPRQRLMNTEAFF
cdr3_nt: TGCGCCAGCAGCTCACCTAGACAGCGACTCATGAACACTGAAGCTTTCTTT

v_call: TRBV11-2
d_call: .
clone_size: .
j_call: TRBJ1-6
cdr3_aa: CASSSGGAGGSIPPLHF
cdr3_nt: TGTGCCAGCAGCTCGGGGGGAGCAGGAGGATCCATCCCACCCCTCCACTTT

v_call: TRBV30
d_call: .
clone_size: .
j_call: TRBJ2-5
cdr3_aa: CACQGMETQYF
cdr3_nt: TGTGCCTGTCAGGGGATGGAGACCCAGTACTTC

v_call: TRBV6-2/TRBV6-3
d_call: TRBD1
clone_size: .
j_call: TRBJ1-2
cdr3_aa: CASSRRTGVNYGYTF
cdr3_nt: TGTGCCAGCAGCCGTAGAACAGGGGTTAACTATGGCTACACCTTC

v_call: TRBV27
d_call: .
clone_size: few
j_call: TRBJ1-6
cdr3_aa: CASSLSGASYNSPLHF
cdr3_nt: TGTGCCAGCAGTTTATCAGGGGCCTCCTATAATTCACCCCTCCACTTT

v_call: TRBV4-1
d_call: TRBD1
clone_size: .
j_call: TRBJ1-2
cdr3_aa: CASSQPGTGAGYTF
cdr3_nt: TGCGCCAGCAGCCAGCCCGGGACAGGGGCTGGCTACACCTTC

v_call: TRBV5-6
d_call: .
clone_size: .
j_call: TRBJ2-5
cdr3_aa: CASSLSPGGYEETQYF
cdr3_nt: TGTGCCAGCAGCCTCTCCCCGGGCGGGTACGAAGAGACCCAGTACTTC

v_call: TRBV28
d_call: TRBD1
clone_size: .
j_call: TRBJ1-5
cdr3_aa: CASSLAGQGVQPQHF
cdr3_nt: TGTGCCAGCAGTTTAGCGGGACAGGGGGTTCAGCCCCAGCATTTT

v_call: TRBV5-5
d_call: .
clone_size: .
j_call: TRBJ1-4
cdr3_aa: CASSADPRGGREKLFF
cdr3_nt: TGTGCCAGCAGCGCCGACCCCAGGGGTGGACGAGAAAAACTGTTTTTT

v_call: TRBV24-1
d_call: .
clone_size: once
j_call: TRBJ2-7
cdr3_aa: CATSDHQNTYEQYF
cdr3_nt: TGTGCCACCAGTGATCATCAGAATACCTACGAGCAGTACTTC

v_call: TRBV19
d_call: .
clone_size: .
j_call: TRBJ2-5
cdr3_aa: CASNPRGFRETQYF
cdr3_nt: TGTGCCAGTAATCCTAGGGGGTTTAGGGAGACCCAGTACTTC

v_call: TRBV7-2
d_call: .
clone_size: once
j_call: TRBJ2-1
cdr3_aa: CASSLRAGMEYEQFF
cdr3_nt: TGTGCCAGCAGCTTACGAGCAGGGATGGAGTATGAGCAGTTCTTC

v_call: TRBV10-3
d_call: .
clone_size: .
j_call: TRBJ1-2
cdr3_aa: CAISEMGRSYGYTF
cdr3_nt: TGTGCCATCAGTGAGATGGGGAGGAGTTATGGCTACACCTTC